Presented here are 9 T cell receptor beta chains from one specimen sequenced in a study of tumor-infiltrating lymphocytes in primary liver carcinoma. TCR beta cDNA came from approximately 540 ng total RNA, primed with a constant-region primer. Generation of the TCR beta libraries relied on three nested multiplex PCR rounds using slightly modified ARM-PCR. In the first two PCR rounds, TRBV1-TRBV30 forward primers were paired with a C-beta reverse primer, and each round lasted roughly 10 cycles. Via MiXCR, TCRdb re-called the multiplex PCR reads, giving one row per CDR3 protein. The table has fewer than 250,000 distinct CDR3 sequences, about 65% seen once. Unsorted whole blood supplied the RNA, and germline DNA was extracted too. Sequenced input: peripheral blood. Every receptor here comes from a woman aged 60-75 years with primary liver carcinoma and hepatitis B virus infection.

As to this clonotype: A clone one base away is much larger, so this may be a read error. The J gene is TRBJ1-5, the V gene TRBV12-3 or TRBV12-4, with 11 positions matching TRBD1. J lost 8 bases, V lost 2 bases, and 14 bases had no gene match. The CDR3 is made up of 18 amino acids. Written as DNA, the CDR3 is TGTGCCAGCAGTTTAAGGGAGTTGGGACAGGGGGGATCAAAGCCCCAGCATTTT. Translated: CASSLRELGQGGSKPQHF.

Turning to this clonotype: This may stem from a read error, because a much larger clone lies one nucleotide away. This chain connects TRBV4-1 to TRBJ1-5; D is undetermined. Germline V gene lookup returns CDR1 MGHRA and CDR2 YSYEKL. The CDR3 is made up of 15 amino acids. V shed 6 bases and J shed 2 bases, with 14 bases lying between them. CDR3 amino acids: CASRKGLWGNQPQHF. The DNA for the CDR3 is TGCGCCAGCAGGAAGGGATTATGGGGCAATCAGCCCCAGCATTTT.

The rearrangement links TRBV11-2 to TRBJ1-6; TRBD1 is a possible D gene (5 bases). Germline CDR1 and CDR2: SGHAT and FQNNGV. The CDR3 is 15 amino acids. Here the CDR3 reads CTDSSPWGRNSPLHF. The DNA of the CDR3 is TGTACCGACAGCTCCCCTTGGGGGAGAAATTCACCCCTCCACTTT.

This clonotype has a single count. This chain joins TRBV5-4 and TRBJ2-5; no definite D call. The CDR3 length is 16 residues. The ends were cut back, 0 bases at V and 2 bases at J, with 14 bases in the middle. Germline-derived CDR1 and CDR2 are SGHNT and YYREEE (reference sequence). In DNA form, the CDR3 reads TGTGCCAGCAGCTTGGAACAGCATACATTTCAAGAGACCCAGTACTTC. Its translation: CASSLEQHTFQETQYF. The whole variable domain, filled in from reference TRBV5-4 and TRBJ2-5, reads ETGVTQSPTHLIKTRGQQVTLRCSSQSGHNTVSWYQQALGQGPQFIFQYYREEENGRGNFPPRFSGLQFPNYSSELNVNALELDDSALYLCASSLEQHTFQETQYFGPGTRLLVL.

This clonotype was seen a single time. Compared with germline, one end of the junction differs, possibly owing to a read error. The chain recombines TRBV11-2 with TRBJ1-2; possibly TRBD1 for D (5 bases). The length of the CDR3 is 12 residues. CDR1 and CDR2 from the germline V gene are SGHAT and FQNNGV. The CDR3 DNA sequence: TGTGCCAACAGCTACAGGAACTATGGTTACACCTTC. Encoded protein: CANSYRNYGYTF.

This clonotype has a handful of counts. J is TRBJ1-2 and V is TRBV5-1, with 8 bases fitting TRBD1. Trimming at V came to 4 bases and at J to 4 bases, leaving 3 bases not matched to a gene. From germline, CDR1 is SGHRS and CDR2 YFSETQ. CDR3 length: 13 amino acids. For the CDR3, the DNA is TGCGCCAGCAGCCCGGACAGGGTCTATGGCTACACCTTC. This encodes CASSPDRVYGYTF.

On this clonotype itself: This CDR3 is missing its conserved last phenylalanine or tryptophan, likely due to a read error. V gene TRBV11-2 combines with J gene TRBJ2-7; no firm D call. The CDR3 runs 15 residues. The V gene's germline CDR1 is SGHAT and CDR2 FQNNGV. The CDR3 sequence is CVGSLASRVSYEQYS. CDR3 DNA sequence: TGTGTCGGCAGCTTAGCATCGAGAGTATCCTACGAGCAGTACTCC.

As for this clonotype: One end of the junction fails to match germline, which may point to a read error. J is TRBJ1-2 and V is TRBV12-5; D gene ambiguous. The CDR3 has 19 amino acids. The V gene's germline CDR1 is LGHNT and CDR2 FRNRAP. The CDR3 loop is CASGSAYERASPSPYGYTF. The CDR3 DNA reads as TGTGCAAGTGGTTCGGCCTACGAACGGGCCTCCCCGTCTCCCTATGGCTACACCTTC. Full variable domain (outside the CDR3, taken from reference TRBV12-5 and TRBJ1-2): DARVTQTPRHKVTEMGQEVTMRCQPILGHNTVFWYRQTMMQGLELLAYFRNRAPLDDSGMPKDRFSAEMPDATLATLKIQPSEPRDSAVYFCASGSAYERASPSPYGYTFGSGTRLTVV.

This chain joins TRBV11-2 and TRBJ2-1; 7 nucleotides line up with TRBD2. Germline V gene sequence: CDR1 SGHAT, CDR2 FQNNGV. The CDR3 has 14 residues. Trimming at V came to 2 bases and at J to 16 bases, leaving 14 bases not matched to a gene. The CDR3 coding sequence is TGTGCCAGCAGCTTAATGCGGGAGTGGGGTGGGCAATTCTTC. Protein product: CASSLMREWGGQFF.